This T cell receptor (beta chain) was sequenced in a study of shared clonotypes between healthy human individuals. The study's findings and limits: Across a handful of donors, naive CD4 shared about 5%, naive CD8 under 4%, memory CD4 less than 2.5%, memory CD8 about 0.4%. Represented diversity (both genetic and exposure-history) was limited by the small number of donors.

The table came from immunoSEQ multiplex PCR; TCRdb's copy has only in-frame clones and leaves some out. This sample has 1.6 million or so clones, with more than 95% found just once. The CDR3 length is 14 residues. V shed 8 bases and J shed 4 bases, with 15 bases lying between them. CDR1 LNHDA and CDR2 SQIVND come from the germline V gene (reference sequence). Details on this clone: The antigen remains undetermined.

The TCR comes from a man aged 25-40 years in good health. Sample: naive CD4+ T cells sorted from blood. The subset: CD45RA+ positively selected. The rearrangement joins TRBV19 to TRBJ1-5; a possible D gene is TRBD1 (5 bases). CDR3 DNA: TGTGCCAGTCCAGGGAATGCGGAAAATCAGCCCCAGCATTTT. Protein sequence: CASPGNAENQPQHF.